Below, 9 T cell receptor beta chains from the same sample are listed, as sequenced in a study of T-cell memory formation after mild COVID-19. TCRdb processed the 5' RACE reads anew with MiXCR; each CDR3 protein has one entry. This sample carries 400,000 to 500,000 distinct CDR3 sequences, roughly 20% of them seen once, and the ten largest clones take roughly 8.4%. The specimen sequenced was PBMCs or a T cell subset sorted from them (not recorded which). These receptors came from an adult woman who had mild COVID-19 (a few samples of this study predate the infection). Cell type and time point are not known.

The V call is TRBV7-2, the J call TRBJ1-2, with 7 bases fitting TRBD1. Per the germline V gene, CDR1 is SGHTA and CDR2 is FQGNSA. V gave up 5 bases and J gave up 8 bases; unmatched junction bases: 17. This CDR3 comprises 16 residues. The chain's CDR3 is CASSPNSPSTGDGYTF. The DNA for the CDR3 is TGTGCCAGCAGCCCGAATTCCCCCTCTACAGGGGACGGCTACACCTTC.

The rearrangement joins TRBV10-3 to TRBJ1-5; TRBD1 might be the D (6 bases). V lost 0 bases, J lost 0 bases, and 15 bases lay in between. Looked up from germline, CDR1 is ENHRY and CDR2 is SYGVKD. The CDR3 runs to 18 residues. CDR3 nucleotides: TGTGCCATCAGTGAGTCCGGGATACAGGGATATAGCAATCAGCCCCAGCATTTT. It codes for CAISESGIQGYSNQPQHF.

This clonotype was counted between two and nine times. The chain has TRBV6-5 and TRBJ2-1, with 9 bases aligning to TRBD1. The germline gives CDR1 MNHEY, CDR2 SVGAGI. The trim removed 7 bases at V and 7 bases at J, leaving 8 bases unmatched. CDR3 size: 14 residues. The CDR3 loop is CASNNRGLINEQFF. The CDR3 coding sequence is TGTGCCAGCAATAACAGGGGGCTAATAAATGAGCAGTTCTTC.

J is TRBJ1-1 and V is TRBV14; D might be TRBD1 (5 bases). Germline-derived CDR1 and CDR2 are SGHDN and FVKESK. V was shortened by 0 bases and J by 1 base, with 12 bases between the two germline ends. The CDR3 contains 16 residues. The CDR3 sequence is CASSQDAGLPNTEAFF. The CDR3 coding sequence is TGTGCCAGCAGCCAAGATGCGGGGCTCCCGAACACTGAAGCTTTCTTT.

The sample holds many counts of this clonotype. V usage is TRBV25-1 and J usage is TRBJ2-7; D is perhaps TRBD2 (5 bases). The CDR3 runs to 15 residues. Trimming removed 3 bases from V and 2 bases from J, with 14 bases in between. Germline assignment: CDR1 MGHDK and CDR2 SYGVNS. In DNA form, the CDR3 reads TGTGCCAGCAGTGAGGGGAACGGAGGCCCCTACGAGCAGTACTTC. Its protein product is CASSEGNGGPYEQYF.

There are a few counts of this clonotype. The chain is built from TRBV7-2 and TRBJ1-2, with 7 bases that match TRBD1. Germline V gene data show CDR1 as SGHTA and CDR2 as FQGNSA. J lost 1 base, V lost 0 bases, and 8 bases had no gene match. This CDR3 has 17 amino acids. CDR3 residues: CASSLAGDRTINYGYTF. The CDR3, as DNA: TGTGCCAGCAGCTTAGCAGGGGACAGAACGATTAACTATGGCTACACCTTC.

The V gene is TRBV10-1, the J gene TRBJ2-5, with D tentatively TRBD1 (5 bases). In germline, CDR1 is WNHNN, CDR2 SYGVQD (reference sequence). Trimming removed 6 bases from V and 3 bases from J, with 8 bases in between. This CDR3 is built from 12 residues. The CDR3 region has the DNA TGCGCCAGCAGCGACAGAGAAGAGACCCAGTACTTC. Protein: CASSDREETQYF.

The chain couples TRBV10-3 to TRBJ1-5, with D unclear. Per the germline V gene, CDR1 is ENHRY and CDR2 is SYGVKD. CDR3 length: 14 amino acids. Trimming stripped 3 bases from V and 3 bases from J, with 9 bases between. Here the CDR3 DNA reads TGTGCCATCAGTGACACCGGGAACAATCAGCCCCAGCATTTT. It specifies CAISDTGNNQPQHF.

This clonotype was seen only a few times. The V gene is TRBV24-1, the J gene TRBJ2-7, with a possible D match to TRBD2 (6 bases). Between the trimmed V and J ends, which lost 2 bases and 1 base, there was a span of 8 bases. Per the germline V gene, CDR1 is KGHDR and CDR2 is SFDVKD. This CDR3 spans 14 amino acids. CDR3 protein: CATSDSGTSYEQYF. As DNA, the CDR3 is TGTGCCACCAGTGATTCCGGGACTTCCTACGAGCAGTACTTC.